These 19 T cell receptor beta chains were sequenced from one sample in a study of cytomegalovirus exposure and HLA in healthy donors. PCR used 60 Vbeta primers and 13 Jbeta primers. Profiled with immunoSEQ multiplex PCR; TCRdb holds only in-frame clones, not every one. The profile covers 200,000 to 250,000 clones, with about 79% appearing a single time and around 1.8% taken by the ten largest. Sequencing used PBMCs. The receptors come from a man younger than 35 in good health and CMV-seronegative.

This chain links TRBV28 with TRBJ2-1, with 9 nucleotides matching TRBD2. The CDR3 runs to 15 residues. V lost 5 bases and J lost 4; bases outside the gene matches: 6. Germline lookup yields CDR1 MDHEN and CDR2 SYDVKM. CDR3 amino acids: CASSPPGLAYNEQFF. The CDR3 coding sequence is TGTGCCAGCAGTCCTCCGGGACTAGCTTACAATGAGCAGTTCTTC.

The chain recombines TRBV18 with TRBJ2-5; TRBD2 agrees at 8 bases. The junction had 18 bases not matched to a gene; V was cut back by 2 bases and J by 4 bases. The germline V gene has CDR1 KGHSH and CDR2 LQKENI. The length of the CDR3 is 19 residues. The CDR3: CASSPRIKPLAERRETQYF. The CDR3, as DNA: TGTGCCAGCTCACCAAGGATAAAACCACTAGCGGAGAGGCGAGAGACCCAGTACTTC.

This clone was picked up one time. The V gene is TRBV19, the J gene TRBJ2-1; D may be TRBD2 (7 bases). V lost 5 bases to trimming and J lost 6 bases, with 20 bases between them. CDR3 length equals 16 residues. Germline CDR1 LNHDA, CDR2 SQIVND (reference sequence). CDR3 protein: CASSGGASATFNEQFF. The CDR3, as DNA: TGTGCCAGTAGTGGGGGGGCTAGCGCGACTTTCAATGAGCAGTTCTTC.

V usage is TRBV28 and J usage is TRBJ2-2, with 7 bases lining up with TRBD2. Germline V gene data show CDR1 as MDHEN and CDR2 as SYDVKM. This CDR3 contains 16 residues. With 5 bases clipped from V and 6 bases from J, the junction kept 12 bases outside the gene matches. In nucleotides, the CDR3 is TGTGCCAGCAGTACCCCCTGGCGGGAGAAGGCCGGGGAGCTGTTTTTT. Its translation is CASSTPWREKAGELFF.

This sequence joins TRBV6-5 and TRBJ2-1; 8 nucleotides align to TRBD1. The CDR3 extends over 15 amino acids. Germline V gives CDR1 MNHEY, CDR2 SVGAGI. With 2 bases clipped from V and 4 bases from J, the junction kept 4 bases outside the gene matches. The chain's CDR3 is CASSYRTGPYNEQFF. The CDR3 DNA sequence: TGTGCCAGCAGTTACCGGACAGGGCCTTACAATGAGCAGTTCTTC.

The chain combines TRBV9 with TRBJ2-5, with TRBD1 matching 9 bases. Trimming cost V 5 bases and J 5 bases; bases outside gene matches: 13. The CDR3 has 16 residues. CDR1 is SGDLS, CDR2 YYNGEE, per germline. As DNA, the CDR3 is TGTGCCAGCAGTCGTTCACAGGGGGCTCAAGGGGAGACCCAGTACTTC. It is translated as CASSRSQGAQGETQYF.

This chain links TRBV4-2 with TRBJ1-3; D is uncertain. This CDR3 has 14 amino acids. Trimming took 1 base from V and 0 from J, leaving 4 bases between them. Per the germline V gene, CDR1 is LGHNA and CDR2 is YNFKEQ. The CDR3 sequence is CASSQVSSGNTIYF. The CDR3 nucleotides read TGTGCCAGCAGCCAAGTATCCTCTGGAAACACCATATATTTT.

The chain recombines TRBV5-6 with TRBJ2-5; 12 bases match TRBD2. Germline CDR1 and CDR2: SGHDT and YYEEEE. V gave up 0 bases and J gave up 5 bases; unmatched junction bases: 8. This CDR3 is built from 17 residues. CDR3 region: CASSLVASGGARETQYF. In DNA form, the CDR3 reads TGTGCCAGCAGCTTGGTCGCTAGCGGGGGGGCCAGGGAGACCCAGTACTTC.

The CDR3, as DNA: TGTGCCAGCAGCCCAGTTTGGGAGCTGTTTTTT. Encoded protein: CASSPVWELFF. The chain combines TRBV5-8 with TRBJ2-2; D is unclear. V was shortened by 4 bases and J by 9 bases, with 7 bases between the two germline ends. The CDR3 has 11 residues. From germline, CDR1 is SGHTS and CDR2 YDEGEE.

V gene TRBV4-2 combines with J gene TRBJ2-2, with a weak D call TRBD1 (6 bases). Germline-derived CDR1 and CDR2 are LGHNA and YNFKEQ. The germline V and J ends were trimmed by 0 bases and 2 bases, with 13 bases remaining between them. The CDR3 loop spans 17 amino acids. The CDR3 DNA is TGTGCCAGCAGCCAAGAGTCTTTAGGGACAAACACCGGGGAGCTGTTTTTT. It yields the protein CASSQESLGTNTGELFF.

This clone came up a few times. This rearrangement joins TRBV9 to TRBJ2-2, with 8 bases that match TRBD1. The length of the CDR3 is 18 residues. V shed 4 bases and J 0 bases; nucleotides not matched to a gene: 11. The germline V gene has CDR1 SGDLS and CDR2 YYNGEE. The CDR3 loop reads CASSSRTGLGANTGELFF. CDR3 DNA: TGTGCCAGCAGCTCCCGGACAGGGCTAGGCGCGAACACCGGGGAGCTGTTTTTT.

The V gene is TRBV2, the J gene TRBJ1-3, with 7 nucleotides matching TRBD1. V dropped 2 bases and J dropped 0; count of bases not matched to a gene: 4. Germline CDR1 reads SNHLY; CDR2 reads FYNNEI. The CDR3 length is 16 residues. In DNA form, the CDR3 reads TGTGCCAGCAGTGAACTGACAGGGCCCTCTGGAAACACCATATATTTT. It yields the protein CASSELTGPSGNTIYF.

The rearrangement links TRBV7-2 to TRBJ2-7; perhaps TRBD2 as D (6 bases). The ends were cut back, 0 bases at V and 1 base at J, with 16 bases in the middle. Per germline, CDR1 SGHTA and CDR2 FQGNSA. The CDR3 is made up of 17 amino acids. CDR3 sequence (DNA): TGTGCCAGCAGCTTAGCGGGAACCGGAGGGATATCCTACGAGCAGTACTTC. Encoded protein: CASSLAGTGGISYEQYF.

V is TRBV25-1 and J is TRBJ1-3; TRBD1 is a possible D gene (5 bases). The CDR3 sequence is 15 residues long. Trimming shortened V by 7 bases and J by 0 bases, and 13 bases separated the two germline ends. Germline CDR1 reads MGHDK; CDR2 reads SYGVNS. CDR3 amino acids: CASTFSDNSGNTIYF. The CDR3 DNA follows: TGTGCCAGCACATTCTCGGACAACTCTGGAAACACCATATATTTT.

V usage is TRBV6-6 and J usage is TRBJ2-3, with D possibly TRBD2 on 5 matching bases. Germline CDR1 MNHNY, CDR2 SVGAGI (reference sequence). This CDR3 is 14 amino acids long. Trimming took 6 bases from V and 2 from J, leaving 12 bases between them. CDR3 region: CASRASPYTDTQYF. The CDR3 coding sequence is TGTGCCAGCAGGGCTAGCCCTTACACAGATACGCAGTATTTT.

The rearrangement links TRBV6-5 to TRBJ1-1, with D uncertain. Germline loops: CDR1 MNHEY, CDR2 SVGAGI. The CDR3 covers 16 residues. V lost 0 bases, J lost 0 bases, and 11 bases lay in between. This CDR3 is CASSYSISGLNTEAFF. The CDR3 DNA reads as TGTGCCAGCAGTTACTCGATCTCAGGATTGAACACTGAAGCTTTCTTT.

The rearrangement uses TRBV11-3 and TRBJ2-3; TRBD2 matches 8 bases. CDR1 is SGHNT, CDR2 YENEEA, per germline. CDR3 length: 13 residues. The V gene end was trimmed by 7 bases and the J gene end by 3 bases; junction bases not matched to a gene: 3. This CDR3 is CASKTSGTDTQYF. The CDR3, as DNA: TGTGCCAGCAAAACTAGCGGTACAGATACGCAGTATTTT.

The rearrangement links TRBV27 to TRBJ2-7, with TRBD2 as a possible D gene (6 bases). The CDR3 totals 13 residues. V lost 2 bases, J lost 2 bases, and 7 bases lay in between. Looked up from germline, CDR1 is MNHEY and CDR2 is SMNVEV (reference sequence). In nucleotides, the CDR3 is TGTGCCAGCAGTTTACCGGGGGCCTACGAGCAGTACTTC. Protein: CASSLPGAYEQYF.

This chain connects TRBV10-3 to TRBJ2-1; 11 nucleotides agree with TRBD2. Per the germline V gene, CDR1 is ENHRY and CDR2 is SYGVKD. The CDR3 covers 16 residues. Trimming at V came to 6 bases and at J to 0 bases, leaving 4 bases not matched to a gene. The CDR3 DNA reads TGTGCCATCAGCGCCGGGACTAGCGGCTCCTACAATGAGCAGTTCTTC. Translating gives CAISAGTSGSYNEQFF.